This T cell receptor (beta chain) was retrieved from a study of blood T cell repertoires in COVID-19. The CDR3 contains 14 residues. Germline-derived CDR1 and CDR2 are MNHNS and SASEGT. V lost 2 bases and J lost 5, with 11 bases in between. This table comes from immunoSEQ multiplex PCR, and its TCRdb copy is limited to in-frame clones, with some not included. The sample shows approximately 190,000 clones, under 85% of them seen only once. Sequencing input: peripheral blood. This clonotype was sampled from a woman between 35 and 50 years old with acute or convalescent COVID-19. The V gene is TRBV6-1, the J gene TRBJ2-3, with D maybe TRBD1 (5 bases). The CDR3 spells CASSENGAEDTQYF. The CDR3 region has the DNA TGTGCCAGCAGTGAAAATGGGGCGGAAGATACGCAGTATTTT.